These 6 T cell receptor beta chains were all obtained from the same sample, sequenced in a study of T-cell memory formation after mild COVID-19. A single record per CDR3 protein comes from TCRdb applying MiXCR to the 5' RACE reads. Counted here are about 430,000 distinct CDR3 sequences, roughly 24% occurring once; the ten biggest clones make up 8.8%. The specimen was PBMCs or a T cell subset sorted from them (not recorded which). The receptors come from an adult woman who had mild COVID-19 (a few samples of this study predate the infection). Cell type and time point are not known.

V usage is TRBV20-1 and J usage is TRBJ2-3, with D perhaps matching TRBD2 (6 bases). The V gene lost 5 bases and the J gene lost 4 bases, with 10 bases spanning the gap. From germline, CDR1 is DFQATT and CDR2 SNEGSKA (reference sequence). This CDR3 has 12 residues. CDR3 in DNA: TGCAGTGCTGGACGGGGGTCAGATACGCAGTATTTT. Protein product: CSAGRGSDTQYF.

The chain links TRBV29-1 to TRBJ2-7, with D possibly TRBD1 on 6 matching bases. Trimming pared 7 bases from V and 6 bases from J, leaving 16 bases between. The CDR3 is made up of 12 amino acids. Germline CDR1 and CDR2: SQVTM and ANQGSEA. Here the CDR3 DNA reads TGCAGCGCCATGACAGGAATAGGCGAGCAGTACTTC. Its translation is CSAMTGIGEQYF.

The genes are TRBV5-1 and TRBJ2-2; no definite D call. Trimming removed 3 bases at V and 10 bases at J, with 7 bases between. The germline CDR1 and CDR2 sequences are SGHRS and YFSETQ. The length of the CDR3 is 11 residues. The CDR3 nucleotides are TGCGCCAGCAGCTGGGGTGTGGAGCTGTTTTTT. Translated, it gives CASSWGVELFF.

In regard to this clonotype: The CDR3 does not close with the conserved phenylalanine or tryptophan, likely indicating a read error. It is unclear where the CDR3 begins or ends on the DNA, so no DNA is shown, and the CDR3 is as TCRdb lists it. The V and J genes are TRBV24-1 and TRBJ2-3. The CDR3 length equals 8 residues, ends included. The V gene's germline CDR1 is KGHDR and CDR2 SFDVKD. CDR3 sequence reads: CATSDSNG.

The rearrangement links TRBV24-1 to TRBJ1-4; TRBD1 agrees at 7 bases. J was trimmed by 7 bases and V by 7 bases; bases with no gene match: 5. In germline, CDR1 is KGHDR, CDR2 SFDVKD. The CDR3 spans 13 residues. In DNA, the CDR3 is TGTGCCACCAGCGAGGGGGCAAGTGAAAAACTGTTTTTT. It translates to CATSEGASEKLFF.

The CDR3 DNA is TGTGCCAGTACTAAGGACAGGGCTCACAATGAGCAGTTCTTC. This encodes CASTKDRAHNEQFF. The chain combines TRBV19 with TRBJ2-1; 8 positions agree with TRBD1. The V segment lost 7 bases and the J segment 5 bases; nucleotides outside the gene matches: 7. CDR3 length: 14 amino acids. CDR1 and CDR2 from the germline V gene are LNHDA and SQIVND (reference sequence).